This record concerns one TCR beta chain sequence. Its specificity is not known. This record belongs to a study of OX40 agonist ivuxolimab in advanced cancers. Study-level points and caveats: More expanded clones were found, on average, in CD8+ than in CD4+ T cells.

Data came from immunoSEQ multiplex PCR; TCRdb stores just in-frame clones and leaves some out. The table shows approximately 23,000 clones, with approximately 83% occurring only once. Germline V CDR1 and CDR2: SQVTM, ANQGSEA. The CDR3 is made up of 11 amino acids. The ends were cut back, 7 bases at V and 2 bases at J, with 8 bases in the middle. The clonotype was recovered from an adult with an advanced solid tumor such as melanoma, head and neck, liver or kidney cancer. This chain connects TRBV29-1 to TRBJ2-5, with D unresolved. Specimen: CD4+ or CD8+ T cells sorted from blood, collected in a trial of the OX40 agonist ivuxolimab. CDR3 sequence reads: CSADSQETQYF. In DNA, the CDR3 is TGCAGCGCGGATAGTCAAGAGACCCAGTACTTC.